The T cell receptor beta chain described here comes from a study of control samples from healthy donors and cancer patients. The V and J ends lost 0 bases and 1 base respectively, with 7 bases between them. From germline, CDR1 is SGHRS and CDR2 YFSETQ. The CDR3 is 14 amino acids. Profiled with immunoSEQ multiplex PCR; TCRdb holds only in-frame clones, not every one. Among 71,000 or so clones listed, roughly 90% were seen once. The rearrangement joins TRBV5-1 to TRBJ1-2, with a weak D call TRBD1 (5 bases). The receptor comes from a man between 60 and 70 years old with lung cancer. The sample was PBMCs. The CDR3 coding sequence is TGCGCCAGCAGCTTGGCAGGGATTAACTATGGCTACACCTTC. Its protein product is CASSLAGINYGYTF.